Below, 20 T cell receptor beta chains from the same sample are listed, as sequenced in a study of T cells in localized non-small cell lung cancer. Sequencing used immunoSEQ multiplex PCR; TCRdb keeps in-frame clones, though not all of them. The data show over 4,500 clones, 35% to 45% seen once. The material was lung tumor tissue, obtained before any cancer treatment. These receptors were obtained from a male donor older than 55 with stage I squamous cell lung carcinoma.

The genes are TRBV18 and TRBJ1-2; D remains unclear. V was pared by 0 bases and J by 7 bases, with 9 bases between. The CDR3 is 13 residues long. Germline lookup yields CDR1 KGHSH and CDR2 LQKENI. CDR3 nucleotides: TGTGCCAGCTCACCACCGTCTGGCTTTGGCTACACCTTC. Translated, it gives CASSPPSGFGYTF.

The V gene is TRBV5-1, the J gene TRBJ2-3; D not resolved. Germline CDR1 reads SGHRS; CDR2 reads YFSETQ. Trimming left V 2 bases short and J 6 bases short, with 13 bases between. The CDR3 is 14 amino acids. In nucleotides, the CDR3 is TGCGCCAGCAGCTTAACCCAAATGGATGATACGCAGTATTTT. This sequence encodes CASSLTQMDDTQYF.

J is TRBJ2-5 and V is TRBV7-5; TRBD1 is the table's D call, not checked against the DNA. TRBV7-5 is listed as a pseudogene. This CDR3 is 15 amino acids long. In DNA form, the CDR3 reads TGTGCCAGCAGTAACCCCGGGACAGTGAAAGAGACCCAGTACTTC. This gives the protein CASSNPGTVKETQYF.

This clone appeared a few times. The chain couples TRBV29-1 to TRBJ2-1; 10 bases match TRBD1. Trimming removed 5 bases from V and 2 bases from J; junction bases left unmatched: 3. The germline CDR1 and CDR2 sequences are SQVTM and ANQGSEA. There are 14 residues in the CDR3. Written as DNA, the CDR3 is TGCAGCGTTACCGGGACAGGGGCCTACAATGAGCAGTTCTTC. Protein: CSVTGTGAYNEQFF.

The count of this clone is one. This specimen includes other DNA sequences encoding the same CDR3. The V and J genes are TRBV18 and TRBJ2-3; 8 bases match TRBD1. V gave up 3 bases and J gave up 3 bases; unmatched junction bases: 5. This CDR3 region has 15 residues. Looked up from germline, CDR1 is KGHSH and CDR2 is LQKENI. CDR3 bases: TGTGCCAGCTCACCTCGAGGACAGGGAACAGATACGCAGTATTTT. It codes for CASSPRGQGTDTQYF. Filled out from reference TRBV18 and TRBJ2-3, the complete variable domain reads NAGVMQNPRHLVRRRGQEARLRCSPMKGHSHVYWYRQLPEEGLKFMVYLQKENIIDESGMPKERFSAEFPKEGPSILRIQQVVRGDSAAYFCASSPRGQGTDTQYFGPGTRLTVL.

The chain is built from TRBV14 and TRBJ1-1; 8 bases are shared with TRBD1. Unmatched junction bases numbered 2, after V lost 4 bases and J lost 1 base. Per germline, CDR1 SGHDN and CDR2 FVKESK. The CDR3 is made up of 14 amino acids. This chain's CDR3 is CASSRGQGNTEAFF. CDR3 coding DNA: TGTGCCAGCAGCCGCGGACAGGGGAACACTGAAGCTTTCTTT.

The count of this clone is one. The V and J genes are TRBV30 and TRBJ1-4; D perhaps matches TRBD1 (6 bases). The CDR3 length is 14 residues. V was pared by 0 bases and J by 7 bases, with 12 bases between. The V gene's germline CDR1 is GTSNPN and CDR2 SVGIG (reference sequence). The CDR3 region is CAWSVHRVGEKLFF. CDR3 DNA: TGTGCCTGGAGTGTACACAGGGTGGGTGAAAAACTGTTTTTT. Full variable domain (remainder filled in from reference TRBV30 and TRBJ1-4): SQTIHQWPATLVQPVGSPLSLECTVEGTSNPNLYWYRQAAGRGLQLLFYSVGIGQISSEVPQNLSASRPQDRQFILSSKKLLLSDSGFYLCAWSVHRVGEKLFFGSGTQLSVL.

Remarks on this clone: Different DNA sequences within this sample yield the same CDR3. This sequence joins TRBV11-3 and TRBJ1-3, with D unresolved. Germline loops: CDR1 SGHNT, CDR2 YENEEA. The CDR3 consists of 14 residues. V was clipped by 1 base and J by 0 bases, with 4 bases between them. CDR3: CASSLGSSGNTIYF. The DNA for the CDR3 is TGTGCCAGCAGCTTAGGAAGCTCTGGAAACACCATATATTTT.

CDR3 sequence: CASKRQGSNTEAFF. The CDR3 nucleotides read TGTGCCAGCAAACGACAGGGAAGTAACACTGAAGCTTTCTTT. The gene calls are TRBV2 and TRBJ1-1, with 7 nucleotides matching TRBD1. Germline CDR1 SNHLY, CDR2 FYNNEI. The CDR3 spans 14 residues. Trimming at V came to 7 bases and at J to 2 bases, leaving 7 bases not matched to a gene.

This clone has a handful of counts. The chain joins TRBV12-1 to TRBJ2-5; the table assigns TRBD1, which was not confirmed against the DNA. TRBV12-1 is termed a pseudogene. This CDR3 contains 17 residues. As DNA, the CDR3 is TGTGCCAGCACCTACCGTCGGTGGAGACAGGGTCAAGAGACCCAGTACTTC. The encoded protein is CASTYRRWRQGQETQYF.

Sample share makes this clone medium-sized. This chain uses TRBV9 with TRBJ2-2; TRBD2 matches at 7 bases. CDR1 and CDR2 from the germline V gene are SGDLS and YYNGEE. J gave up 3 bases and V 6 bases, and 5 bases lay outside the gene matches. There are 14 residues in the CDR3. The CDR3 here is CASKLAGDTGELFF. The CDR3 DNA is TGTGCCAGCAAGTTAGCGGGTGACACCGGGGAGCTGTTTTTT. The entire variable domain, with the rest obtained from reference TRBV9 and TRBJ2-2, is as follows: DSGVTQTPKHLITATGQRVTLRCSPRSGDLSVYWYQQSLDQGLQFLIQYYNGEERAKGNILERFSAQQFPDLHSELNLSSLELGDSALYFCASKLAGDTGELFFGEGSRLTVL.

This sequence joins TRBV2 and TRBJ2-1, with TRBD1 matching over 10 bases. The germline gives CDR1 SNHLY, CDR2 FYNNEI. Trimming at V came to 6 bases and at J to 6 bases, leaving 11 bases not matched to a gene. CDR3 size: 16 residues. As DNA, the CDR3 is TGTGCCAGCAGCTCCCTGGGACAGGGGAGGGGCAATGAGCAGTTCTTC. This codes for CASSSLGQGRGNEQFF.

J is TRBJ2-5 and V is TRBV19; D uncertain. Trimming shortened V by 3 bases and J by 5 bases, and 13 bases separated the two germline ends. Germline CDR1 reads LNHDA; CDR2 reads SQIVND (reference sequence). CDR3 length: 14 residues. The CDR3 coding sequence is TGTGCCAGTAGTATGGCCCCGGACGGGGAGACCCAGTACTTC. It yields the protein CASSMAPDGETQYF. The entire variable domain, with the rest obtained from reference TRBV19 and TRBJ2-5, is as follows: DGGITQSPKYLFRKEGQNVTLSCEQNLNHDAMYWYRQDPGQGLRLIYYSQIVNDFQKGDIAEGYSVSREKKESFPLTVTSAQKNPTAFYLCASSMAPDGETQYFGPGTRLLVL.

This clone was observed a few times. The chain uses TRBV9 and TRBJ2-5; 12 bases map to TRBD2. CDR3 length equals 15 residues. Germline loops: CDR1 SGDLS, CDR2 YYNGEE. The V and J ends lost 4 bases and 5 bases, in that order; junction bases with no gene match: 6. The CDR3 region is CASSSIGLAGETQYF. CDR3 DNA: TGTGCCAGCAGCTCGATTGGACTAGCGGGGGAGACCCAGTACTTC.

This clone was counted only a few times. J is TRBJ1-5 and V is TRBV9, with D perhaps matching TRBD1 (5 bases). CDR3 length: 14 residues. Germline assignment: CDR1 SGDLS and CDR2 YYNGEE. Trimming cost V 3 bases and J 1 base, with 8 bases left between them. The CDR3: CASSEGVSNQPQHF. The CDR3 nucleotides read TGTGCCAGCAGCGAAGGGGTGAGCAATCAGCCCCAGCATTTT.

The J gene is TRBJ2-7, the V gene TRBV12-5; TRBD2 matches 8 bases. CDR3 size: 13 residues. The junction had 6 bases not matched to a gene; V was cut back by 7 bases and J by 4 bases. The germline CDR1 and CDR2 sequences are LGHNT and FRNRAP. CDR3 amino acids: CASASGGRYEQYF. The CDR3 nucleotides are TGTGCTAGTGCATCGGGGGGGAGGTACGAGCAGTACTTC.

The chain is built from TRBV4-1 and TRBJ2-7; D call uncertain. The CDR3 covers 13 residues. Germline-derived CDR1 and CDR2 are MGHRA and YSYEKL. V lost 2 bases and J 3 bases, leaving 8 bases between the germline ends. The chain's CDR3 is CASSQFTDYEQYF. CDR3 DNA: TGCGCCAGCAGCCAATTTACTGACTACGAGCAGTACTTC.

The chain uses TRBV7-4 and TRBJ2-7; D remains ambiguous. Looked up from germline, CDR1 is SGHVT and CDR2 is SQSDAQ. V shed 4 bases and J shed 3 bases, with 19 bases lying between them. The CDR3 is made up of 16 amino acids. Written as DNA, the CDR3 is TGTGCCAGCAGCTCCCTGGAGACCACCTCCTTCTACGAGCAGTACTTC. It translates to CASSSLETTSFYEQYF.

Only a few counts were recorded for this clone. The chain is built from TRBV9 and TRBJ2-7; TRBD2 matches at 8 bases. Germline trimming cut 0 bases from V and 2 bases from J; bases unmatched to any gene: 4. The germline V gene encodes CDR1 SGDLS and CDR2 YYNGEE. The CDR3 extends over 15 amino acids. The CDR3 DNA reads TGTGCCAGCAGCGTAGCCGCGGGGGGCCCCTACGAGCAGTACTTC. Its protein is CASSVAAGGPYEQYF.

This chain uses TRBV18 with TRBJ2-7; the D is unclear. Germline-derived CDR1 and CDR2 are KGHSH and LQKENI. V shed 2 bases and J shed 2 bases, with 7 bases lying between them. The CDR3 is made up of 13 amino acids. CDR3 bases: TGTGCCAGCTCACCAGCGGCAGCCTACGAGCAGTACTTC. This gives the protein CASSPAAAYEQYF. Drawing the rest from reference TRBV18 and TRBJ2-7, the complete variable domain is NAGVMQNPRHLVRRRGQEARLRCSPMKGHSHVYWYRQLPEEGLKFMVYLQKENIIDESGMPKERFSAEFPKEGPSILRIQQVVRGDSAAYFCASSPAAAYEQYFGPGTRLTVT.